This T cell receptor (beta chain) was identified in a study of T cells in localized non-small cell lung cancer. The study's findings and limits: Adjacent uninvolved lung had the highest clonality, suggesting focused antigen responses. Density of T cells in blood, when higher, went with longer overall survival. Without multi-region sequencing, intratumor heterogeneity could not be excluded.

About this clone itself: Its antigen remains unknown.

The data were produced by immunoSEQ multiplex PCR, yet TCRdb's version contains in-frame clones alone and is incomplete. The sample gives some 38,000 clones, roughly 89% of which show up once; roughly 5.4% is in the top ten. The sequence came from a male donor aged 60 or over with stage II lung adenocarcinoma. The source was peripheral blood mononuclear cells, collected before any cancer treatment.

Written as DNA, the CDR3 is TGTGCCAGCAGTGTAGGAACGGGGAACTCTGGAAACACCATATATTTT. This translates into CASSVGTGNSGNTIYF. J is TRBJ1-3 and V is TRBV2, with D uncertain. The germline V and J ends were trimmed by 4 bases and 0 bases, with 13 bases remaining between them. The CDR3 spans 16 residues. The germline V gene encodes CDR1 SNHLY and CDR2 FYNNEI.